This T cell receptor (beta chain) was obtained from a study of T cell responses to AZD1222 COVID-19 vaccine. Whole-study results and caveats: Reportedly, nearly half of unique spike TCRs recognized epitopes outside B.1.351/B.1.1.7 mutations. Only after the peak T cell response were repertoires sampled.

The CDR3 spans 14 residues. V was clipped by 3 bases and J by 0 bases, with 7 bases between them. Germline loops: CDR1 SNHLY, CDR2 FYNNEI. Details on this clone: Its antigen is unidentified.

Generated by immunoSEQ multiplex PCR, the TCRdb table keeps only in-frame clones and is missing some. The table shows around 120,000 clones, with roughly 90% occurring only once. The origin of this receptor is an adult in good health. The chain is built from TRBV2 and TRBJ2-3; possibly TRBD1 for D (5 bases). The sequences come from peripheral blood, collected on day 0 of AZD1222 vaccination. The chain's CDR3 is CASSETASTDTQYF. CDR3 DNA: TGTGCCAGCAGTGAGACAGCTAGCACAGATACGCAGTATTTT.